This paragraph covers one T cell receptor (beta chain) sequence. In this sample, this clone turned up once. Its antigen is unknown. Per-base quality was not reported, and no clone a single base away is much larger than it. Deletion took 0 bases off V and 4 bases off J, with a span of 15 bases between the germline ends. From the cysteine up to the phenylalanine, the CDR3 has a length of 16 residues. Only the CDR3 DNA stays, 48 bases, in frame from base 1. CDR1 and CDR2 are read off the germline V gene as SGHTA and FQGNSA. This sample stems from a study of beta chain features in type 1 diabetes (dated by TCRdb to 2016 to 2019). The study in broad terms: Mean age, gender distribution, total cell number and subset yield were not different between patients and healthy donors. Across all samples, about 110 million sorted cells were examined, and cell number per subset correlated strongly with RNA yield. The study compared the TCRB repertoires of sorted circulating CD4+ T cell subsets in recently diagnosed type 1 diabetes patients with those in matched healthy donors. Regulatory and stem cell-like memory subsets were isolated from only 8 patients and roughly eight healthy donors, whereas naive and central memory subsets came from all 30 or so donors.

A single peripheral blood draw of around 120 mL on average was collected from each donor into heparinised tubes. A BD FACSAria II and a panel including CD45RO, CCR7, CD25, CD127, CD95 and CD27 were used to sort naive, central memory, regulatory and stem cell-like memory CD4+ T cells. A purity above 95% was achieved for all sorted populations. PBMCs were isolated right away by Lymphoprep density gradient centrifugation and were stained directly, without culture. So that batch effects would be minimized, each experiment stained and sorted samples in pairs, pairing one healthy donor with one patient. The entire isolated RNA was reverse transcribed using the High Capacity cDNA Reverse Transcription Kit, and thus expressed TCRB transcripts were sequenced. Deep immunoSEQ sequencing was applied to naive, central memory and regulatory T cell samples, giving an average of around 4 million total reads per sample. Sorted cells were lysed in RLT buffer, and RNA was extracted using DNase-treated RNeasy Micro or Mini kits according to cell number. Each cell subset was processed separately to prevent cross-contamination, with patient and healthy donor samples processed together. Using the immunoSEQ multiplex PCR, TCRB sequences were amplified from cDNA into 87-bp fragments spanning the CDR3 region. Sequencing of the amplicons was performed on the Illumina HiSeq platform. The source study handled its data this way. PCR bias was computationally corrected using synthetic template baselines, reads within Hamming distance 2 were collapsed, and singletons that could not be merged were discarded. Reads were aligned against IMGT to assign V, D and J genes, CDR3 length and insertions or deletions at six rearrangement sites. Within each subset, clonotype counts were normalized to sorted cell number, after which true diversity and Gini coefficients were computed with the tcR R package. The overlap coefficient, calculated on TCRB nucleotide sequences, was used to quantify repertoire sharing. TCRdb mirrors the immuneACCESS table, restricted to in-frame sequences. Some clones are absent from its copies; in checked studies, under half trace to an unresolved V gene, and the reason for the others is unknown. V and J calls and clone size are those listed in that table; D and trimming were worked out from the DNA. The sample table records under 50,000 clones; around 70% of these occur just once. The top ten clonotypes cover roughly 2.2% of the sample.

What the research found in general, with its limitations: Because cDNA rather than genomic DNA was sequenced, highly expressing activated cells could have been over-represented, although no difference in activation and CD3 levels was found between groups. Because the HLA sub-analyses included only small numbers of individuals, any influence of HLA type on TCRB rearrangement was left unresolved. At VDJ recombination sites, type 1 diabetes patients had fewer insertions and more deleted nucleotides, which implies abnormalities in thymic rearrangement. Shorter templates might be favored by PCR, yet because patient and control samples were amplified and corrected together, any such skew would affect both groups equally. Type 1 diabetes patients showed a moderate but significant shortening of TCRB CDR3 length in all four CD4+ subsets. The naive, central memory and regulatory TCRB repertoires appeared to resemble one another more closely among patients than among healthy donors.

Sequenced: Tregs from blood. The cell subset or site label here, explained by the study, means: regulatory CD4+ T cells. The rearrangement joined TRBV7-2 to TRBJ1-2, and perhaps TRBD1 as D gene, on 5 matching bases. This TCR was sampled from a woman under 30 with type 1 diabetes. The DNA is TGTGCCAGCAGCTTAGCGGGGGGGACTTCAATCTATGGCTACACCTTC. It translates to CASSLAGGTSIYGYTF.